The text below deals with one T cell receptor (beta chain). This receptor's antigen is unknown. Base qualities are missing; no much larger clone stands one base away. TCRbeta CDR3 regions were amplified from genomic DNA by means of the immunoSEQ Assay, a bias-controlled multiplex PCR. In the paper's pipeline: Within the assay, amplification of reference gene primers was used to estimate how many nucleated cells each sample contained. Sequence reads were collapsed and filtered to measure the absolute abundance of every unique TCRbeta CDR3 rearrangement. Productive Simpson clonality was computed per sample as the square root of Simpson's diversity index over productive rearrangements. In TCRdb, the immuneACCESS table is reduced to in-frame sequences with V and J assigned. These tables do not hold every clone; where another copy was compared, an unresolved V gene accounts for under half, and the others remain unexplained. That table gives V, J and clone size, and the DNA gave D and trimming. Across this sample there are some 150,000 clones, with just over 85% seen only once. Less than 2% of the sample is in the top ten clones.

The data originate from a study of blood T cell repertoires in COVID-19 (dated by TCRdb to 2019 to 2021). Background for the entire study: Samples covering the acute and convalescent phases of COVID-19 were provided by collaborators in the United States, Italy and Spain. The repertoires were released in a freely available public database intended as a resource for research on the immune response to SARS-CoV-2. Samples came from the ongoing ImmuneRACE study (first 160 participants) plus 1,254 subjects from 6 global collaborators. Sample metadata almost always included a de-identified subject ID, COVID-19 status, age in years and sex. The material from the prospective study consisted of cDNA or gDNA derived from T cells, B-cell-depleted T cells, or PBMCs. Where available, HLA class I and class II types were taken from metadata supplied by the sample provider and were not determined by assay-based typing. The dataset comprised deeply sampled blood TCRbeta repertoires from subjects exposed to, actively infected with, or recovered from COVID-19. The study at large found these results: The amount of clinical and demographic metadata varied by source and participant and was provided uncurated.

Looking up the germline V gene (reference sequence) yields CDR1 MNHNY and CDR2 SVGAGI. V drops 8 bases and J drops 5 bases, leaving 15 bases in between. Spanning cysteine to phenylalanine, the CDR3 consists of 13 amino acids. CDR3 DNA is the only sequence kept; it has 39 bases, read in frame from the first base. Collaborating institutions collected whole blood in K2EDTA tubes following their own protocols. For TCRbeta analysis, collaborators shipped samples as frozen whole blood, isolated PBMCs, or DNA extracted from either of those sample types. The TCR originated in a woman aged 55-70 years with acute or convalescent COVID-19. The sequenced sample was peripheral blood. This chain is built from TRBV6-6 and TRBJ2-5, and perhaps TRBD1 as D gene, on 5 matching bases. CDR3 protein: CASGRGHDETQYF. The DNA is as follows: TGTGCCAGCGGACGAGGACATGACGAGACCCAGTACTTC.